This T cell receptor beta chain was captured by sequencing in a study of PD-L1 blockade in urothelial cancer. Overall study results and limits: Pretreatment TCR clonality in blood under the median foretold superior survival.

Germline CDR1 and CDR2: MNHEY and SVGAGI. The CDR3 runs 13 residues. V was pared by 6 bases and J by 9 bases, with 15 bases between. This clone was observed once. As yet, its antigen is unknown. As to time point: pretreatment peripheral blood. Data came from immunoSEQ multiplex PCR; TCRdb stores just in-frame clones and leaves some out. This sample has approximately 50,000 clones; under 90% occur once, and the top ten carry more than 3%. The rearrangement joins TRBV6-5 to TRBJ1-5, with a tentative D call TRBD1 (5 bases). This TCR was sampled from a man aged 65-85 years with urothelial cancer. This specimen consisted of PBMCs, obtained around atezolizumab (anti-PD-L1) treatment. The CDR3 coding sequence is TGTGCCAGCAGCCCATCGGCGCAGGGGCCCCAGCATTTT. Protein product: CASSPSAQGPQHF.